Below are 20 T cell receptor beta chains sequenced from a single sample in a study of metastatic and nonmetastatic thyroid tumors. Each patient came to thyroid surgery without any prior treatment (of any kind). TCRdb re-analyzed the PCR reads through MiXCR. The sample records tens of thousands of clones, roughly 26% being singletons. The sequenced sample was tumor tissue. These receptors were obtained from a female donor with papillary thyroid cancer or a benign thyroid nodule (not recorded which). Some clones in this sample may be carry-over from other donors' samples.

CDR3 nucleotide sequence: TGTGCCAGCAGCTTAGTCACAGCGGGGGTAGATACGCAGTATTTT. This encodes CASSLVTAGVDTQYF. The V and J genes are TRBV11-3 and TRBJ2-3; 8 bases align to TRBD2. Germline lookup yields CDR1 SGHNT and CDR2 YENEEA. The CDR3 sequence is 15 residues long. Unmatched junction bases numbered 5, after V lost 1 base and J lost 5 bases.

This clone was seen many times. This sample also contains other DNA sequences that code for the same CDR3. This chain uses TRBV6-4 with TRBJ2-2; no clear D gene. Germline values: CDR1 MRHNA, CDR2 SNTAGT. The CDR3 contains 13 residues. V was pared by 3 bases and J by 1 base, with 3 bases between. In nucleotides, the CDR3 is TGTGCCAGCAGTGAGGGGAACACCGGGGAGCTGTTTTTT. This codes for CASSEGNTGELFF.

This clone was detected ten times or more. This chain joins TRBV2 and TRBJ2-3; D not resolved. The ends were cut back, 1 base at V and 3 bases at J, with 8 bases in the middle. CDR1 is SNHLY and CDR2 is FYNNEI in the germline V gene. The CDR3 has 14 residues. The CDR3 protein is CASSEVSRTDTQYF. The CDR3 DNA sequence: TGTGCCAGCAGTGAAGTATCCAGGACAGATACGCAGTATTTT.

CDR3 DNA: TGTGCCAGCAGCTTGGAAAGGGGAGGGTCCTACGAGCAGTACTTC. This codes for CASSLERGGSYEQYF. The V call is TRBV5-7, the J call TRBJ2-7; 7 nucleotides match TRBD2. TRBV5-7 is marked as an open reading frame, function uncertain. V was pared by 0 bases and J by 1 base, with 4 bases of the junction left unmatched. The CDR3 totals 15 residues.

In its sample, this clone was seen many times. This chain uses TRBV20-1 with TRBJ2-7; 7 nucleotides match TRBD1. Germline CDR1 DFQATT, CDR2 SNEGSKA (reference sequence). J lost 5 bases, V lost 5 bases, and 6 bases had no gene match. This CDR3 spans 12 amino acids. DNA of the CDR3: TGCAGTGCTGGACAGGACGTCCACGAGCAGTACTTC. It codes for CSAGQDVHEQYF.

This clone has just a few counts. The chain carries TRBV5-6 and TRBJ1-1; no clear D gene. V was trimmed by 0 bases and J by 3 bases, leaving 3 bases between them. The CDR3 is made up of 12 amino acids. Germline V gene sequence: CDR1 SGHDT, CDR2 YYEEEE. CDR3 in DNA: TGTGCCAGCAGCTTGGTATACACTGAAGCTTTCTTT. Translated: CASSLVYTEAFF. The variable domain in full, completed from reference TRBV5-6 and TRBJ1-1, reads DAGVTQSPTHLIKTRGQQVTLRCSPKSGHDTVSWYQQALGQGPQFIFQYYEEEERQRGNFPDRFSGHQFPNYSSELNVNALLLGDSALYLCASSLVYTEAFFGQGTRLTVV.

This clone came up many times. The chain has TRBV20-1 and TRBJ2-5, with D possibly being TRBD1 (6 bases). V lost 1 base, J lost 2 bases, and 11 bases lay in between. The CDR3 length is 14 residues. Germline V gene sequence: CDR1 DFQATT, CDR2 SNEGSKA (reference sequence). CDR3 nucleotide sequence: TGCAGTGCTAGAGCTGCAGGGGTTCAAGAGACCCAGTACTTC. Protein product: CSARAAGVQETQYF.

This chain joins TRBV20-1 and TRBJ1-5; D gene ambiguous. Germline lookup yields CDR1 DFQATT and CDR2 SNEGSKA (reference sequence). This CDR3 spans 14 amino acids. The ends were cut back, 0 bases at V and 3 bases at J, with 9 bases in the middle. The CDR3 here is CSAREWQYNQPQHF. CDR3 nucleotides: TGCAGTGCTAGAGAGTGGCAGTACAATCAGCCCCAGCATTTT.

This clone was detected many times. The chain joins TRBV30 to TRBJ1-5; TRBD1 is a possible D gene (5 bases). Germline V CDR1 and CDR2: GTSNPN, SVGIG (reference sequence). This CDR3 has 13 residues. V lost 0 bases, J lost 4 bases, and 7 bases lay in between. Here the CDR3 reads CAWSVRGNQPQHF. Here the CDR3 DNA reads TGTGCCTGGAGTGTAAGGGGAAATCAGCCCCAGCATTTT.

This clone has a count of ten or more. The rearrangement joins TRBV2 to TRBJ2-2, with D perhaps TRBD2 (6 bases). Germline assignment: CDR1 SNHLY and CDR2 FYNNEI. This CDR3 has 15 residues. Trimming removed 6 bases from V and 3 bases from J, with 14 bases in between. The CDR3 region is CASREGLGDTGELFF. The CDR3 DNA follows: TGTGCCAGCAGGGAGGGCCTAGGCGACACCGGGGAGCTGTTTTTT.

There are a few counts of this clone. The same CDR3 is also encoded by other DNA sequences in this sample. This chain joins TRBV5-6 and TRBJ2-1; perhaps TRBD2 as D (6 bases). Trimming stripped 3 bases from V and 9 bases from J, with 13 bases between. The CDR3 spans 13 residues. The V gene's germline CDR1 is SGHDT and CDR2 YYEEEE. CDR3 coding DNA: TGTGCCAGCAGCTGGGGACTGGCACTTGAGCAGTTCTTC. Translation gives CASSWGLALEQFF.

The rearrangement joins TRBV27 to TRBJ2-3, with D unclear. The V and J ends lost 3 bases and 2 bases respectively, with 6 bases between them. Germline lookup yields CDR1 MNHEY and CDR2 SMNVEV (reference sequence). The CDR3 is 13 residues long. Here the CDR3 reads CASSFSYTDTQYF. The CDR3 DNA reads as TGTGCCAGCAGTTTCTCATACACAGATACGCAGTATTTT.

The chain recombines TRBV20-1 with TRBJ2-7; D is unclear. Germline values: CDR1 DFQATT, CDR2 SNEGSKA (reference sequence). The ends were cut back, 6 bases at V and 2 bases at J, with 14 bases in the middle. The CDR3 is 13 amino acids. CDR3 nucleotides: TGCAGTGCCAAGCCCCCCAGCGCCTACGAGCAGTACTTC. It encodes CSAKPPSAYEQYF.

The V gene is TRBV11-3, the J gene TRBJ2-1; no reliable D call. Trimming shortened V by 1 base and J by 2 bases, and 9 bases separated the two germline ends. The CDR3 extends over 15 amino acids. CDR1 SGHNT and CDR2 YENEEA come from the germline V gene. The CDR3 DNA reads as TGTGCCAGCAGCTTAGGATGGGTCACCTACAATGAGCAGTTCTTC. It specifies CASSLGWVTYNEQFF.

This chain connects TRBV20-1 to TRBJ1-1; D is possibly TRBD1 (6 bases). Germline CDR1 DFQATT, CDR2 SNEGSKA (reference sequence). The CDR3 is made up of 13 amino acids. Trimming left V 6 bases short and J 2 bases short, with 13 bases between. CDR3 amino acids: CSAWTDENTEAFF. CDR3 nucleotide sequence: TGCAGTGCCTGGACAGATGAAAACACTGAAGCTTTCTTT.

The rearrangement uses TRBV20-1 and TRBJ2-7; tentatively, D is TRBD2 (5 bases). The CDR3 has 15 amino acids. V lost 5 bases, J lost 3 bases, and 20 bases lay in between. Germline V gene lookup returns CDR1 DFQATT and CDR2 SNEGSKA (reference sequence). The DNA of the CDR3 is TGCAGTGCTCCGGCGGGCGGCCAACGAGACTACGAGCAGTACTTC. Translation: CSAPAGGQRDYEQYF.

The V call is TRBV4-1, the J call TRBJ1-5; tentative D call: TRBD1 (6 bases). The CDR3 runs 16 residues. From germline, CDR1 is MGHRA and CDR2 YSYEKL. Trimming pared 0 bases from V and 1 base from J, leaving 10 bases between. Here the CDR3 reads CASSQDPGQSNQPQHF. The DNA for the CDR3 is TGCGCCAGCAGCCAAGATCCGGGACAAAGCAATCAGCCCCAGCATTTT.

Written as DNA, the CDR3 is TGCAGTGCTAGGAGGAGGGCAAGGACTAGCGGGAGGTACAATGAGCAGTTCTTC. Translation gives CSARRRARTSGRYNEQFF. This chain joins TRBV20-1 and TRBJ2-1; 14 positions agree with TRBD2. The germline gives CDR1 DFQATT, CDR2 SNEGSKA (reference sequence). The CDR3 is made up of 18 amino acids. The J segment lost 4 bases and the V segment lost 3 bases, leaving 11 bases of the junction unmatched.

The table lists this clone with many counts. The genes are TRBV6-5 and TRBJ2-3; 10 bases fit TRBD1. Trimming cost V 0 bases and J 2 bases; bases outside gene matches: 5. The CDR3 length is 17 residues. Germline assignment: CDR1 MNHEY and CDR2 SVGAGI. This CDR3 is CASSYSWDRGFTDTQYF. Here the CDR3 DNA reads TGTGCCAGCAGTTACTCGTGGGACAGGGGATTCACAGATACGCAGTATTTT.

The chain links TRBV5-1 to TRBJ1-5; D unresolved. CDR3 size: 17 residues. V was trimmed by 0 bases and J by 0 bases, leaving 13 bases between them. The germline CDR1 and CDR2 sequences are SGHRS and YFSETQ. The CDR3 DNA reads as TGCGCCAGCAGCTTGGACCCAGTCAGCTATAGCAATCAGCCCCAGCATTTT. This translates into CASSLDPVSYSNQPQHF.